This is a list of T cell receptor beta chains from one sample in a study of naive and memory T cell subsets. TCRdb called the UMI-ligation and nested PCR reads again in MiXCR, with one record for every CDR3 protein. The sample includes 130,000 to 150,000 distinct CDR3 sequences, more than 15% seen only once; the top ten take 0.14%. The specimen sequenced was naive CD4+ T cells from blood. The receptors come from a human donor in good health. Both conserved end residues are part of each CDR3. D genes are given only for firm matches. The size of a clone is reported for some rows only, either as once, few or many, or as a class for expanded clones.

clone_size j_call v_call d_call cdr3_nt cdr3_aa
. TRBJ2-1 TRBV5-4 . TGTGCCAGCAGCTCGGAGGGAGGTTCCTACAATGAGCAGTTCTTC CASSSEGGSYNEQFF
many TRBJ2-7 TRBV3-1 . TGTGCCAGCAGTCAAGGGTACGAGCAGTACTTC CASSQGYEQYF
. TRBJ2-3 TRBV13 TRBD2 TGTGCCAGCAGCCACGGAGCGGGAGGGGGCACAGATACGCAGTATTTT CASSHGAGGGTDTQYF
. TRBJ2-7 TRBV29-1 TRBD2 TGCAGCGGTCAGCGGGACGAGTCAGGTTACGAGCAGTACTTC CSGQRDESGYEQYF
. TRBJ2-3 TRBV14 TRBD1 TGTGCCAGCAGCCAGCCCACCAGGGGGTTCACAGATACGCAGTATTTT CASSQPTRGFTDTQYF
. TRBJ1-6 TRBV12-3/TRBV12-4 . TGTGCCAGCAGTGGAGGGGCGACCGGGTCCTATAATTCACCCCTCCACTTT CASSGGATGSYNSPLHF
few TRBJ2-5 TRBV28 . TGTGCCAGCAGTTCCCCGACACTAGTTCTTAGGACCCAGTACTTC CASSSPTLVLRTQYF
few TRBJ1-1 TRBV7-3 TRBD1 TGTGCCAGCCGCCGGGACAGGTACACTGAAGCTTTCTTT CASRRDRYTEAFF
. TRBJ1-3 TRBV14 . TGTGCCAGCAGCCAAGCTCTCAGGTCGTCTGGAAACACCATATATTTT CASSQALRSSGNTIYF
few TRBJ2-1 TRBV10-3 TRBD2 TGTGCCATCAGTGGAGCGGGAGTCTACAATGAGCAGTTCTTC CAISGAGVYNEQFF
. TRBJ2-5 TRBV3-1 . TGTGCCAGCAGCCAAGATTTGGGCGTCTTAGAAGAGACCCAGTACTTC CASSQDLGVLEETQYF
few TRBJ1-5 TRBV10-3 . TGTGCCGTGGGCAGGGCCGACCACAATCAGCCCCAGCATTTT CAVGRADHNQPQHF
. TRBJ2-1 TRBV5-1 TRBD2 TGCGCCAGCTCCCGGGAGGGAGGATACAATGAGCAGTTCTTC CASSREGGYNEQFF
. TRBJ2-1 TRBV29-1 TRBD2 TGCAGCGTCACGGGACTAGCGGGAGATGATGAGCAGTTCTTC CSVTGLAGDDEQFF
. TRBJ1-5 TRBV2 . TGTGCCAGCAGTGGCCGGGGCCGAGAGCCCCAGCATTTT CASSGRGREPQHF
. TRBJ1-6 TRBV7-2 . TGTGCCAGCAGCTTCGCCGGGGACGGATATTCACCCCTCCACTTT CASSFAGDGYSPLHF
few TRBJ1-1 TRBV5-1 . TGCGCCAGCAGCTTGGGGGGGTCTATTCCTATAGGTGAAGCTTTCTTT CASSLGGSIPIGEAFF
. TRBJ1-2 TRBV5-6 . TGTGCCAGCAGCTTGGGACAGCCAAGGCAGGCTGGCTACACCTTC CASSLGQPRQAGYTF
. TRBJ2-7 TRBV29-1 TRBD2 TGCAGCGTCGCGCGGACTAGCGGGTACGAGCAGTACTTC CSVARTSGYEQYF
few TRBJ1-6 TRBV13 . TGTGCCAGCAGCTTCCTCGGGACCTCCTCGCCCCTCCACTTT CASSFLGTSSPLHF
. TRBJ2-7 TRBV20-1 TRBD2 TGCAGTGCCACTATAGCGGGAGTTAGGAACGAGCAGTACTTC CSATIAGVRNEQYF
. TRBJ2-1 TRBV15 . TGTGCCACCAGCAGAGATACCCCTGGGTACAATGAGCAGTTCTTC CATSRDTPGYNEQFF
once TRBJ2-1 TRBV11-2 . TGTGCCAGCAGCTTAGGTATCATAGCGGACTACAATGAGCAGTTCTTC CASSLGIIADYNEQFF
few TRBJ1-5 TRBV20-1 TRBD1 TGCAGTGCTAGTGTTCGGACAGGGAGTAGGTATCAGCCCCAGCATTTT CSASVRTGSRYQPQHF
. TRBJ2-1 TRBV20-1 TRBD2 TGCAGTGCTAGAGATAGCGGGAGGGCCGGGGATGAGCAGTTCTTC CSARDSGRAGDEQFF
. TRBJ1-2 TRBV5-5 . TGTGCCAGCAGCTTGCCAGGATCGTCAAGTATCTATGGCTACACCTTC CASSLPGSSSIYGYTF
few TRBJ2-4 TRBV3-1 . TGTGCCAGCAGCCAAGATATTTGGGGCCGACGGTACTTC CASSQDIWGRRYF
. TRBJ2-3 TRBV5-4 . TGTGCCAGCAGCTTAACGGGAGTGGCAGATACGCAGTATTTT CASSLTGVADTQYF
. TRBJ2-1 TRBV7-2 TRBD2 TGTGCCAGCAGGGCGGGGGGCAGGAATGAGCAGTTCTTC CASRAGGRNEQFF
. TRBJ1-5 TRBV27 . TGTGCCAGCAGTTCCAGGGGAATTCAGCCCCAGCATTTT CASSSRGIQPQHF
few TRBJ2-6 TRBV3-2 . TGTGCCAGCAGCCAAGCAGGGGGATCTGGGGCCAACGTCCTGACTTTC CASSQAGGSGANVLTF
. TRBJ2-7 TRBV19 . TGTGCCAGTAGTGAGAGCTCCTACGAGCAGTACTTC CASSESSYEQYF
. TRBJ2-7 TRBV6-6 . TGTGCCAGCAGACTGGCCTACGAGCAGTACTTC CASRLAYEQYF
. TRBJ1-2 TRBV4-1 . TGCGCCAGCAGCCAAGACGCCCACGTTAACTATGGCTACACCTTC CASSQDAHVNYGYTF
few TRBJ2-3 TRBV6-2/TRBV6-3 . TGTGCCAGCAGTTACGGAGCCTTCACAGATACGCAGTATTTT CASSYGAFTDTQYF
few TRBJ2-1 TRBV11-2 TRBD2 TGTGCCAGCAGCTTAACGGGAGGGCCCCTGAATGAGCAGTTCTTC CASSLTGGPLNEQFF
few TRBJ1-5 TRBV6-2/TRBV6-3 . TGTGCCAGCAGTTACTCGGTAGGGGCCCAGCCCCAGCATTTT CASSYSVGAQPQHF
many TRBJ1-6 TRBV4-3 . TGCGCCAGCAGCCAAGATAACTCCTATAATTCACCCCTCCACTTT CASSQDNSYNSPLHF
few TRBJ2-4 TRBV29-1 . TGCAGCGTCATCAGGGAATCGTTTGCCAAAAACATTCAGTACTTC CSVIRESFAKNIQYF
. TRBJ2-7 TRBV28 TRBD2 TGTGCCAGCACACAACTTACGGGACTAGCGGGAGTCCACGAGCAGTACTTC CASTQLTGLAGVHEQYF
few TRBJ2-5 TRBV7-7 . TGTGCCAGCAGCCAGTCGTCCACGGGGGAGACCCAGTACTTC CASSQSSTGETQYF
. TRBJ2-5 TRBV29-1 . TGCAGCGTTGGCACGGGCCTCGGGGAGACCCAGTACTTC CSVGTGLGETQYF
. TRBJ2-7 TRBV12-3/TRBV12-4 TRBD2 TGTGCCAGCAGCCTTACCGGGACTAACCGACACTACGAGCAGTACTTC CASSLTGTNRHYEQYF
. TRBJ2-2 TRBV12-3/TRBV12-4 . TGTGCCAGCAGTGTCCGACAGGGTGGAGCGGGATGGCCGTTTTTT CASSVRQGGAGWPFF
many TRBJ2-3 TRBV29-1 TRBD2 TGCAGCGTTGACAGCGGGAGAGGCACAGATACGCAGTATTTT CSVDSGRGTDTQYF
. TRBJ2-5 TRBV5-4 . TGTGCCAGCAGCTTGGCCCTACAGGTGCAAGAGACCCAGTACTTC CASSLALQVQETQYF
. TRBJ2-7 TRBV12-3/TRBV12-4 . TGTGCCAGCAGTCTTCCGTCCCGCTACGAGCAGTACTTC CASSLPSRYEQYF
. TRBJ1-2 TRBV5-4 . TGTGCCAGCAGCTTGTTTCAGGGGATATCTGGCTACACCTTC CASSLFQGISGYTF
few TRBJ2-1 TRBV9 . TGTGCCAGCAGCGCACGAAATGAGCAGTTCTTC CASSARNEQFF
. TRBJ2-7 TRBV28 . TGTGCCAGCAGCTCCCCCGGAGGGGGCGCCCAGGACGAGCAGTACTTC CASSSPGGGAQDEQYF
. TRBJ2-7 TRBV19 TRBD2 TGTGCCAGTAGTACAGCGGGGGACTCCTACGAGCAGTACTTC CASSTAGDSYEQYF
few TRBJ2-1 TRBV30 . TGTGCCTGGAGGGGAAGCCCAGGTGATGAGCAGTTCTTC CAWRGSPGDEQFF
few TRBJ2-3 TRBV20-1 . TGCAGTGCTAACCCCACACAGGGATCACCAGATACGCAGTATTTT CSANPTQGSPDTQYF
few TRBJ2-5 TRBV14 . TGTGCCAGCAGCCAAGTTCCCCCCGGGCGGATACACTTC CASSQVPPGRIHF